The 26 T cell receptor beta chains below all came from one sample that was sequenced in a study of identical twins. From the 5' RACE reads, TCRdb called clonotypes with MiXCR, one entry per CDR3 protein. The table has 1.5 million to 2 million distinct CDR3 sequences, about 31% seen once. Sequencing used cord blood. The receptors were gathered from a newborn girl in good health.

This clonotype was seen a handful of times. This chain connects TRBV7-2 to TRBJ1-1, with TRBD1 identical over 9 bases. V was clipped by 7 bases and J by 5 bases; unmatched bases: 2. This CDR3 contains 12 residues. In germline, CDR1 is SGHTA, CDR2 FQGNSA. CDR3 sequence: CASNDRGTEAFF. The CDR3 DNA reads as TGTGCCAGCAACGACAGGGGGACTGAAGCTTTCTTT.

The chain employs TRBV27 and TRBJ1-5; TRBD1 agrees at 7 bases. The J segment lost 9 bases and the V segment lost 5 bases, leaving 13 bases of the junction unmatched. The V gene's germline CDR1 is MNHEY and CDR2 SMNVEV (reference sequence). The CDR3 covers 15 residues. The DNA of the CDR3 is TGTGCCAGCAGTGCATGGGACAGAGCCCCGAGGCCCCAGCATTTT. Residues: CASSAWDRAPRPQHF.

The V gene is TRBV24-1, the J gene TRBJ2-7; 9 bases are shared with TRBD1. This CDR3 spans 16 amino acids. V lost 0 bases and J lost 5; bases outside the gene matches: 7. Germline CDR1 is KGHDR and CDR2 is SFDVKD. CDR3 sequence (DNA): TGTGCCACCAGTGATTTGCGGGGACAGGGAGCCAACGAGCAGTACTTC. Protein product: CATSDLRGQGANEQYF.

The count of this clonotype is one. This chain joins TRBV25-1 and TRBJ2-4; 9 bases fit TRBD1. Matching the DNA end better, TRBJ2-7 makes the J call doubtful. This CDR3 comprises 13 residues. CDR1 is MGHDK, CDR2 SYGVNS, per germline. CDR3 nucleotide sequence: TGTGCCAGCAAGGGGACAGGGTCGGACGAGCAGTACGTC. This translates into CASKGTGSDEQYV.

The chain links TRBV4-1 to TRBJ2-1; a possible D gene is TRBD2 (6 bases). V gave up 0 bases and J gave up 6 bases, with 15 bases separating them. The CDR3 is 16 residues long. CDR1 MGHRA and CDR2 YSYEKL come from the germline V gene. The CDR3 region is CASSQDPGARFNEQFF. DNA of the CDR3: TGCGCCAGCAGCCAAGATCCGGGAGCGAGGTTCAATGAGCAGTTCTTC.

This clonotype has just a few counts. The chain couples TRBV20-1 to TRBJ2-1, with 11 positions matching TRBD2. This CDR3 has 13 amino acids. V was clipped by 6 bases and J by 8 bases; unmatched bases: 6. Germline CDR1 reads DFQATT; CDR2 reads SNEGSKA (reference sequence). Written as DNA, the CDR3 is TGCAGTGCCCAGACTAGCGGGGATTATGAGCAGTTCTTC. It yields the protein CSAQTSGDYEQFF.

The chain carries TRBV28 and TRBJ2-7; D ambiguous. Between the trimmed V and J ends, which lost 5 bases and 4 bases, there was a span of 15 bases. The germline V gene has CDR1 MDHEN and CDR2 SYDVKM. There are 14 residues in the CDR3. The DNA of the CDR3 is TGTGCCAGCAGTCCGACCCTGCCCGGTTACGAGCAGTACTTC. It yields the protein CASSPTLPGYEQYF.

This chain links TRBV2 with TRBJ2-3; D may match TRBD1 or TRBD2 (5 bases each). From germline, CDR1 is SNHLY and CDR2 FYNNEI. This CDR3 has 21 amino acids. The V gene lost 0 bases and the J gene lost 1 base, with 26 bases spanning the gap. This CDR3 reads CASSEAVLGREGSRGTDTQYF. The CDR3 DNA follows: TGTGCCAGCAGTGAAGCTGTTCTGGGGCGCGAGGGGTCTAGGGGCACAGATACGCAGTATTTT.

The genes are TRBV5-1 and TRBJ2-1; TRBD2 matches 15 bases. The germline V gene encodes CDR1 SGHRS and CDR2 YFSETQ. Trimming removed 0 bases from V and 6 bases from J; junction bases left unmatched: 7. The CDR3 consists of 18 residues. The CDR3 reads CASSLAPGTSGGSNEQFF. DNA of the CDR3: TGCGCCAGCAGCTTGGCTCCCGGGACTAGCGGGGGGTCCAATGAGCAGTTCTTC. Together with reference TRBV5-1 and TRBJ2-1, the CDR3 gives the full variable domain: KAGVTQTPRYLIKTRGQQVTLSCSPISGHRSVSWYQQTPGQGLQFLFEYFSETQRNKGNFPGRFSGRQFSNSRSEMNVSTLELGDSALYLCASSLAPGTSGGSNEQFFGPGTRLTVL.

The rearrangement joins TRBV24-1 to TRBJ2-1, with 8 bases identical to TRBD2. The V gene end was trimmed by 7 bases and the J gene end by 2 bases; junction bases not matched to a gene: 9. Germline V lookup: CDR1 KGHDR, CDR2 SFDVKD. The CDR3 runs to 16 residues. In nucleotides, the CDR3 is TGTGCCACCAGCGGGAGCGGGAGAGTGACCTACAATGAGCAGTTCTTC. Translation gives CATSGSGRVTYNEQFF.

This clonotype has at least ten counts. The junction differs from germline at one of its ends, possibly a read error. The CDR3 DNA reads TGCAGCGTCGAAGGGGGGGAGTACTATGGCTACACCTTC. Its protein product is CSVEGGEYYGYTF. The chain joins TRBV29-1 to TRBJ1-2; possibly TRBD1 for D (6 bases). The V gene's germline CDR1 is SQVTM and CDR2 ANQGSEA. The CDR3 has 13 amino acids.

This clonotype was observed many times. This chain uses TRBV7-2 with TRBJ2-3; no clear D. Germline assignment: CDR1 SGHTA and CDR2 FQGNSA. Trimming left V 9 bases short and J 6 bases short, with 16 bases between. CDR3 length: 13 amino acids. In DNA form, the CDR3 reads TGTGCCAGTGGCCAACAGAGTTGGGATACGCAGTATTTT. Its protein is CASGQQSWDTQYF.

This clonotype turned up a few times. The genes are TRBV27 and TRBJ2-7; D remains unclear. Germline V gene data show CDR1 as MNHEY and CDR2 as SMNVEV (reference sequence). CDR3 length: 14 amino acids. Between the trimmed V and J ends, which lost 0 bases and 2 bases, there was a span of 8 bases. The CDR3 spells CASSLSKGPYEQYF. For the CDR3, the DNA is TGTGCCAGCAGTTTATCTAAGGGTCCCTACGAGCAGTACTTC.

The table lists this clonotype with a few counts. J is TRBJ2-3 and V is TRBV28, with D possibly being TRBD1 (5 bases). Trimming pared 8 bases from V and 5 bases from J, leaving 11 bases between. The germline CDR1 and CDR2 sequences are MDHEN and SYDVKM. This CDR3 has 12 amino acids. The CDR3 sequence is CASGAGKDTQYF. CDR3 nucleotide sequence: TGTGCCAGCGGGGCAGGGAAAGATACGCAGTATTTT.

This clonotype was detected only a few times. The CDR3 is CASSSRGTVYGYTF. The CDR3 bases are TGTGCCAGCAGCTCCCGTGGGACAGTCTATGGCTACACCTTC. The rearrangement links TRBV13 to TRBJ1-2; 7 bases are shared with TRBD1. The germline CDR1 and CDR2 sequences are PRHDT and FYEKMQ (reference sequence). V was clipped by 4 bases and J by 4 bases; unmatched bases: 6. This CDR3 contains 14 residues.

The chain joins TRBV6-6 to TRBJ2-5, with D possibly matching TRBD1 (6 bases). V was trimmed by 7 bases and J by 1 base, leaving 13 bases between them. CDR3 length: 14 amino acids. Per the germline V gene, CDR1 is MNHNY and CDR2 is SVGAGI (reference sequence). In DNA, the CDR3 is TGTGCCAGCACTCTAAACAGGGTCCAAGAGACCCAGTACTTC. Amino acids: CASTLNRVQETQYF.

This clonotype was counted once. V gene TRBV10-2 combines with J gene TRBJ1-5; TRBD1 is a possible D gene (6 bases). The CDR3 is 13 amino acids. V was shortened by 3 bases and J by 6 bases, with 9 bases between the two germline ends. The germline CDR1 and CDR2 sequences are WSHSY and SAAADI. CDR3 sequence (DNA): TGCGCCAGCAGTGACAGGGGTTTTCAGCCCCAGCATTTT. This translates into CASSDRGFQPQHF.

This clonotype was counted between two and nine times. This chain joins TRBV4-2 and TRBJ2-1, with 12 bases identical to TRBD2. The J segment lost 1 base and the V segment lost 1 base, leaving 5 bases of the junction unmatched. The V gene's germline CDR1 is LGHNA and CDR2 YNFKEQ. The CDR3 sequence is 18 residues long. CDR3 in amino acids: CASSQGLAGDLSYNEQFF. In DNA form, the CDR3 reads TGTGCCAGCAGCCAAGGACTAGCGGGGGACCTATCCTACAATGAGCAGTTCTTC.

This clonotype was detected a few times. The chain links TRBV5-4 to TRBJ2-3; no firm D call. Germline V CDR1 and CDR2: SGHNT, YYREEE (reference sequence). The ends were cut back, 1 base at V and 0 bases at J, with 6 bases in the middle. The length of the CDR3 is 14 residues. CDR3 sequence: CASSLRFSTDTQYF. The CDR3 coding sequence is TGTGCCAGCAGCTTGAGGTTTAGCACAGATACGCAGTATTTT.

The sample holds a few counts of this clonotype. CDR3 sequence reads: CASSYSIGLATTDTQYF. The CDR3 DNA reads as TGTGCCAGCAGTTACTCGATCGGACTAGCCACCACAGATACGCAGTATTTT. This chain joins TRBV6-6 and TRBJ2-3; 8 nucleotides agree with TRBD2. CDR1 is MNHNY and CDR2 is SVGAGI in the germline V gene (reference sequence). This CDR3 spans 17 amino acids. V trimming: 0 bases; J trimming: 2 bases; junction bases outside the gene matches: 7.

The rearrangement uses TRBV20-1 and TRBJ1-2, with TRBD1 identical over 8 bases. Germline trimming cut 3 bases from V and 3 bases from J; bases unmatched to any gene: 9. CDR3 length: 15 residues. Germline-derived CDR1 and CDR2 are DFQATT and SNEGSKA (reference sequence). CDR3 amino acids: CSARGRGTGYYGYTF. The CDR3 DNA reads TGCAGTGCTAGGGGCCGCGGGACAGGCTACTATGGCTACACCTTC.

This CDR3 reads CSARIPGTSTDTQYF. The CDR3 region has the DNA TGCAGTGCTAGAATTCCCGGGACTAGCACAGATACGCAGTATTTT. The rearrangement joins TRBV20-1 to TRBJ2-3; D is possibly TRBD2 (6 bases). Trimming pared 2 bases from V and 0 bases from J, leaving 12 bases between. Germline V gene lookup returns CDR1 DFQATT and CDR2 SNEGSKA (reference sequence). There are 15 residues in the CDR3.

This clonotype has a handful of counts. One end of the junction does not line up with germline, which may come from a read error. The chain joins TRBV11-2 to TRBJ2-3; TRBD1 matches at 7 bases. Germline V gene sequence: CDR1 SGHAT, CDR2 FQNNGV. The CDR3 has 15 amino acids. The CDR3 sequence: CASSFTGARTDAQYF. The CDR3 coding sequence is TGTGCCAGCAGCTTTACAGGGGCCCGCACAGATGCGCAGTATTTT.

The chain combines TRBV20-1 with TRBJ2-4; D ambiguous. The J call may be mistaken, given a closer DNA end match to TRBJ2-7. This CDR3 has 13 residues. CDR1 and CDR2 (germline): DFQATT, SNEGSKA (reference sequence). This CDR3 is CSARDSRLYEQYF. The CDR3 DNA is TGCAGTGCTAGAGATAGTCGGCTATACGAGCAGTACTTC.

The chain carries TRBV20-1 and TRBJ2-7, with D maybe TRBD2 (6 bases). CDR1 is DFQATT, CDR2 SNEGSKA, per germline (reference sequence). The CDR3 sequence is 12 residues long. Trimming took off 3 bases at V and 5 bases at J, with 11 bases between the two ends. The CDR3 is CSASGSSHEQYF. The CDR3 region has the DNA TGCAGTGCTAGCGGGAGTAGCCACGAGCAGTACTTC.

CDR3 in amino acids: CATSDSGHPYNEQYF. As DNA, the CDR3 is TGTGCCACCAGTGATTCAGGACACCCCTACAATGAGCAGTACTTC. The genes are TRBV24-1 and TRBJ2-1; TRBD1 might be the D (5 bases). Near its end, the DNA agrees better with TRBJ2-7, so the J call may be wrong. Germline V gene sequence: CDR1 KGHDR, CDR2 SFDVKD. The CDR3 length is 15 residues.